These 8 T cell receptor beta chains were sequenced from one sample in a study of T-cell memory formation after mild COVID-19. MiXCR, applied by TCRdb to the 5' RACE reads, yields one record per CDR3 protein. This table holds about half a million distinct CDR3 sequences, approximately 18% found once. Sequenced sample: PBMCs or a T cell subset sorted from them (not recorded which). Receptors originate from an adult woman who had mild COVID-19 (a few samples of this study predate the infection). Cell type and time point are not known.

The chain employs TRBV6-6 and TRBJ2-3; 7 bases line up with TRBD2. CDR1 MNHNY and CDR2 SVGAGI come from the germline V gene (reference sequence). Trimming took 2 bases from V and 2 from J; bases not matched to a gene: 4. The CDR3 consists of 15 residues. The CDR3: CASSYSAGVTDTQYF. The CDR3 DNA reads TGTGCCAGCAGTTACAGTGCGGGAGTCACAGATACGCAGTATTTT.

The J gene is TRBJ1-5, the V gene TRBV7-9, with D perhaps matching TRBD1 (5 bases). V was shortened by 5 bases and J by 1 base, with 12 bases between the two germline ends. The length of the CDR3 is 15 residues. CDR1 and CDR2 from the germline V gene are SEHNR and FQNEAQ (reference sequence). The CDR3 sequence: CASSTTQGSNQPQHF. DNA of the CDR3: TGTGCCAGCAGCACCACCCAGGGAAGCAATCAGCCCCAGCATTTT.

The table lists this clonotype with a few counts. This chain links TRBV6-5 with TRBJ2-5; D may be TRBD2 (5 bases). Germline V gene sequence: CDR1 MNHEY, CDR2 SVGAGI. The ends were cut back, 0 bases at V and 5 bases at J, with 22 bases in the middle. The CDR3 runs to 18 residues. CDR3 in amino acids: CASSYSSGSVRGHETQYF. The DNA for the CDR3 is TGTGCCAGCAGTTACTCGAGCGGATCGGTGCGAGGGCACGAGACCCAGTACTTC.

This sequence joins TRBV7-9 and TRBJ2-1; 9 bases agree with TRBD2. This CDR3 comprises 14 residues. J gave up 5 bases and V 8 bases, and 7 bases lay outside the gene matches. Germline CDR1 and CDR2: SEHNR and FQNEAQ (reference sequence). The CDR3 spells CASRSAGGDNEQFF. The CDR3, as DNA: TGTGCCAGCCGGAGCGCGGGAGGGGACAATGAGCAGTTCTTC.

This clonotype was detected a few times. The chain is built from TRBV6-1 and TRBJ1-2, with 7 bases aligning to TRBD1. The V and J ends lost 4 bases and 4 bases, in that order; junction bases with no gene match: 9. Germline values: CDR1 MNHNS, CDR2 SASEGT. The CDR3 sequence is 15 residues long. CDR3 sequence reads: CASSAGQESFYGYTF. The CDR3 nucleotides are TGTGCCAGCAGTGCAGGACAGGAGAGTTTCTATGGCTACACCTTC.

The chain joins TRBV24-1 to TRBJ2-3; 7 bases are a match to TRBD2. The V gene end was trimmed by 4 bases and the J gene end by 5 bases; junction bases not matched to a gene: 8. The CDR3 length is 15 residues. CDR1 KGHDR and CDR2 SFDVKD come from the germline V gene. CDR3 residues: CATSDRWTRGDTQYF. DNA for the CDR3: TGTGCCACCAGTGACCGTTGGACTAGAGGAGATACGCAGTATTTT.

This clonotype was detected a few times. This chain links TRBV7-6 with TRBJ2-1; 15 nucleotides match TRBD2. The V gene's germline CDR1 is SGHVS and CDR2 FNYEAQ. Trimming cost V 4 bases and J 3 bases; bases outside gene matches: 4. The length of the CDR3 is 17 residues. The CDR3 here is CASSSRTSGGGYNEQFF. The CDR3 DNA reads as TGTGCCAGCAGCTCGAGGACTAGCGGGGGGGGCTACAATGAGCAGTTCTTC.

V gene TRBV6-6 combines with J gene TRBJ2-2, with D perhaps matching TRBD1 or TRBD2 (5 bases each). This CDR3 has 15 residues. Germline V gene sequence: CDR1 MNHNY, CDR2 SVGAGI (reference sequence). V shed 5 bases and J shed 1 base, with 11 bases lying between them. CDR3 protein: CASSVGTWNTGELFF. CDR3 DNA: TGTGCCAGCAGTGTAGGGACGTGGAACACCGGGGAGCTGTTTTTT.